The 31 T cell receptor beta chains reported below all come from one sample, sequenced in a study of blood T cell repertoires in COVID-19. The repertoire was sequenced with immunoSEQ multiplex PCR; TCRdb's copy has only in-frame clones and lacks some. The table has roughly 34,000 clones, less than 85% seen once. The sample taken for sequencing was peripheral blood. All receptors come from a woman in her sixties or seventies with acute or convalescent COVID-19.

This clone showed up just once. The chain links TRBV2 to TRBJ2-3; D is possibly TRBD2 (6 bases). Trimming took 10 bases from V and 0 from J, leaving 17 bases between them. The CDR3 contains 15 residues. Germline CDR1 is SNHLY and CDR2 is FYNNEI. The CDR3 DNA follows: TGTGCCATTCTTCGTGCGGGGAGTAGCACAGATACGCAGTATTTT. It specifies CAILRAGSSTDTQYF.

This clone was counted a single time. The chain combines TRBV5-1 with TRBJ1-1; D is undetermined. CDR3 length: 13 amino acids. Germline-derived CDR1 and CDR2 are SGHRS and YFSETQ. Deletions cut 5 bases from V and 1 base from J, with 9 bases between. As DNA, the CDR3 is TGCGCCAGCAGTGGTGCAGAGAACACTGAAGCTTTCTTT. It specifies CASSGAENTEAFF.

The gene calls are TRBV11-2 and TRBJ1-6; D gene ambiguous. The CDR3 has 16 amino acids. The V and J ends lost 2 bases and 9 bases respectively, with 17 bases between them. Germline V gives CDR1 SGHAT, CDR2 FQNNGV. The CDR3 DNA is TGTGCCAGCAGCTTATTGATAGGGCTCAGCGGTTCACCCCTCCACTTT. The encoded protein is CASSLLIGLSGSPLHF. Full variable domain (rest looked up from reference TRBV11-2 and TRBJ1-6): EAGVAQSPRYKIIEKRQSVAFWCNPISGHATLYWYQQILGQGPKLLIQFQNNGVVDDSQLPKDRFSAERLKGVDSTLKIQPAKLEDSAVYLCASSLLIGLSGSPLHFGNGTRLTVT.

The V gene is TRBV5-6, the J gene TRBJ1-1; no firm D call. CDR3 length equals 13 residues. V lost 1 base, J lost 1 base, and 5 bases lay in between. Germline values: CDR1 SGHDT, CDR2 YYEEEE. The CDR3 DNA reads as TGTGCCAGCAGCTTGAACAGGAACACTGAAGCTTTCTTT. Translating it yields CASSLNRNTEAFF.

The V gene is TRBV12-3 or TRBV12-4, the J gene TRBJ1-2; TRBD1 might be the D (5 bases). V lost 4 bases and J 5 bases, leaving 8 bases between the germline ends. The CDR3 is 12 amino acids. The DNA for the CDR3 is TGTGCCAGCAGTTGGGGCCAGTATGGCTACACCTTC. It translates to CASSWGQYGYTF.

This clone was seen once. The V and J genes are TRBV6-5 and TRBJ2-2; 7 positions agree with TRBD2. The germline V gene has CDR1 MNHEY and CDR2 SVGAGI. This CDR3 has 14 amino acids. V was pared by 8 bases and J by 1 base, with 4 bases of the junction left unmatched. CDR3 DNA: TGTGCCAGCGGTCAGCGGGGGAACACCGGGGAGCTGTTTTTT. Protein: CASGQRGNTGELFF.

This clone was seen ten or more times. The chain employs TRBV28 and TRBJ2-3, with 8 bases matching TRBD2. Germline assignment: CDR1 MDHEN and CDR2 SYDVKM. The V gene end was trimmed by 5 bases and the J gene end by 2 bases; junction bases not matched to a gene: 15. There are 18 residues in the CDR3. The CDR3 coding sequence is TGTGCCAGCAGTCCGGTGGCTGGACTAGCCCAGATCACAGATACGCAGTATTTT. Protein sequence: CASSPVAGLAQITDTQYF.

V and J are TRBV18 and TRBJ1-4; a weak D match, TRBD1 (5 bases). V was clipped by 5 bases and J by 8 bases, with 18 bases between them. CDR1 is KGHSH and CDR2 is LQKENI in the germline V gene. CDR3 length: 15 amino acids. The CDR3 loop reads CASSALTGPREKLFF. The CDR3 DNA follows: TGTGCCAGCTCAGCCCTTACAGGTCCCCGCGAAAAACTGTTTTTT.

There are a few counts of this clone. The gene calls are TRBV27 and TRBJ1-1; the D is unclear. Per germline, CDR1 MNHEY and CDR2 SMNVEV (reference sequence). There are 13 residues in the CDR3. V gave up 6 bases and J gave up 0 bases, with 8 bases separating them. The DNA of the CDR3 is TGTGCCAGCAGGGAGAGAGTGAACACTGAAGCTTTCTTT. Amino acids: CASRERVNTEAFF.

The CDR3 reads CASSPGTGEGEKLFF. The CDR3 DNA reads TGTGCCAGCAGCCCGGGAACAGGGGAAGGTGAAAAACTGTTTTTT. This chain joins TRBV5-4 and TRBJ1-4; TRBD1 aligns across 7 bases. Germline values: CDR1 SGHNT, CDR2 YYREEE (reference sequence). V was clipped by 4 bases and J by 7 bases; unmatched bases: 10. The CDR3 is 15 amino acids.

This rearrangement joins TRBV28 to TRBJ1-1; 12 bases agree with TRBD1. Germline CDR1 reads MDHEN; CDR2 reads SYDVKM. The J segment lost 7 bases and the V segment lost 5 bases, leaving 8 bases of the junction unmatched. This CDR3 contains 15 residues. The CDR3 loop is CASSRPGQGASEAFF. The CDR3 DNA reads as TGTGCCAGCAGTCGACCGGGACAGGGGGCTAGTGAAGCTTTCTTT.

The CDR3 coding sequence is TGTGCCAGCAGTGGAAGGGGCGGGAGGGCCCTCAAGGGGACCCAGTACTTC. It encodes CASSGRGGRALKGTQYF. The chain is built from TRBV2 and TRBJ2-5; TRBD2 agrees at 9 bases. Losses at the gene ends were 4 bases for V and 7 bases for J; bases not matched to a gene: 16. CDR1 and CDR2 (germline): SNHLY, FYNNEI. CDR3 length: 17 residues.

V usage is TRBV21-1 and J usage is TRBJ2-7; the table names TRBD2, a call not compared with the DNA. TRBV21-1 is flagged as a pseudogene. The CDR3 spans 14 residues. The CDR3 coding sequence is TGTGCCAGCAACAAACTAGCGGGAAGAGACGAGCAGTACTTC. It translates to CASNKLAGRDEQYF.

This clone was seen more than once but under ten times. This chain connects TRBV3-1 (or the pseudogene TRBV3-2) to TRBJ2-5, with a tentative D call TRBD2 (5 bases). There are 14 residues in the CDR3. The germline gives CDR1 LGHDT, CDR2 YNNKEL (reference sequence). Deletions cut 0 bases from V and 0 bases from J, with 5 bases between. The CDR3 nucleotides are TGTGCCAGCAGCCAAGAGGACTACCAAGAGACCCAGTACTTC. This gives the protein CASSQEDYQETQYF.

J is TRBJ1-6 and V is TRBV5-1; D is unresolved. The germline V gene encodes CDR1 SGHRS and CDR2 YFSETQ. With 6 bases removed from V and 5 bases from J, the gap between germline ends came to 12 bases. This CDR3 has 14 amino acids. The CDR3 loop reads CASTEGSDNSPLHF. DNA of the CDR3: TGCGCCAGCACGGAAGGGAGTGATAATTCACCCCTCCACTTT.

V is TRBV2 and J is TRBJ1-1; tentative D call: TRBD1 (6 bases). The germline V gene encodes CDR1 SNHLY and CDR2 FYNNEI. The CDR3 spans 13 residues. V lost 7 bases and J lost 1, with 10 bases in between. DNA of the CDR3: TGTGCCAGCATTTGGGGGCCGAACACTGAAGCTTTCTTT. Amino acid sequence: CASIWGPNTEAFF. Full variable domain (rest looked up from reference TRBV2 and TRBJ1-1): EPEVTQTPSHQVTQMGQEVILRCVPISNHLYFYWYRQILGQKVEFLVSFYNNEISEKSEIFDDQFSVERPDGSNFTLKIRSTKLEDSAMYFCASIWGPNTEAFFGQGTRLTVV.

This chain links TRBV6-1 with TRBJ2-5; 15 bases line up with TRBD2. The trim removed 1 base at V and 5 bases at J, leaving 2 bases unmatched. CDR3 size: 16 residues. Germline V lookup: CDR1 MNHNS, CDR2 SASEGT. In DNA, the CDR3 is TGTGCCAGCAGTGAAGTGGGGACTAGCGGGAGGGAGACCCAGTACTTC. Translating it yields CASSEVGTSGRETQYF.

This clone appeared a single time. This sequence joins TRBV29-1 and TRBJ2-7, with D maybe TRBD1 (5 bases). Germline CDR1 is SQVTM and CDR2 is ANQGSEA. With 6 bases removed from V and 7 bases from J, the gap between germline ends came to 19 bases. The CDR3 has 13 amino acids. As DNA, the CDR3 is TGCAGCGTGACAGTTGGGGCCTTACCGGAGCAGTACTTC. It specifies CSVTVGALPEQYF.

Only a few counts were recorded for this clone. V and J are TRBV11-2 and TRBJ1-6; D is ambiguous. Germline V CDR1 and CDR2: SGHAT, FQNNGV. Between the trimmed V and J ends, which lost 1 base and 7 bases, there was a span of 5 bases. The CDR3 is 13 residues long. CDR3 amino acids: CASSLGGNSPLHF. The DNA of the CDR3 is TGTGCCAGCAGCTTAGGAGGCAATTCACCCCTCCACTTT.

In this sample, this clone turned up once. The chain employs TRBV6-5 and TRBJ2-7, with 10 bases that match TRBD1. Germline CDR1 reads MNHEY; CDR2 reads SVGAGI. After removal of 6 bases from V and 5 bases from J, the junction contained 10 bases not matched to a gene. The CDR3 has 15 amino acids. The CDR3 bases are TGTGCCAGCAGACGACAGGACAGGGGGTTCCACGAGCAGTACTTC. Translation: CASRRQDRGFHEQYF.

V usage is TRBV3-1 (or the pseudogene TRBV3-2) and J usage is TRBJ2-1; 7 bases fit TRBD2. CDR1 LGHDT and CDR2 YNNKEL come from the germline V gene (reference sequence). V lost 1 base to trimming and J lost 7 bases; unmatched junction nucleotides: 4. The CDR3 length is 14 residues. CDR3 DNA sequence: TGTGCCAGCAGCCAAGCGGGGGGTCGGAATGAGCAGTTCTTC. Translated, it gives CASSQAGGRNEQFF.

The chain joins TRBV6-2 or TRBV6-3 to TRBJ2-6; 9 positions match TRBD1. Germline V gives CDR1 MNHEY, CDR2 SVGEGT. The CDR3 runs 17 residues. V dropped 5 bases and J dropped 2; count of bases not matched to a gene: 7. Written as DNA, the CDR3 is TGTGCCAGCAGTGAGGCGACAGGGGGAACTGGGGCCAACGTCCTGACTTTC. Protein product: CASSEATGGTGANVLTF.

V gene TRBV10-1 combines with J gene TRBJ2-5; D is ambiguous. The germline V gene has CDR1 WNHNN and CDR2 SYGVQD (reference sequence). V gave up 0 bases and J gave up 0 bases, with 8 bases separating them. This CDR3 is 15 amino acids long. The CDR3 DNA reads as TGCGCCAGCAGTGAGTCCATGGTAGACCAAGAGACCCAGTACTTC. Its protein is CASSESMVDQETQYF.

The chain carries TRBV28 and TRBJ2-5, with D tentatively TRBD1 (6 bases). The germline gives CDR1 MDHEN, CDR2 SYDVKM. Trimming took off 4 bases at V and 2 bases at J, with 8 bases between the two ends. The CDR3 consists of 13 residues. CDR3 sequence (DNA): TGTGCCAGCAGTTCGGACAGTCAAGAGACCCAGTACTTC. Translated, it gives CASSSDSQETQYF.

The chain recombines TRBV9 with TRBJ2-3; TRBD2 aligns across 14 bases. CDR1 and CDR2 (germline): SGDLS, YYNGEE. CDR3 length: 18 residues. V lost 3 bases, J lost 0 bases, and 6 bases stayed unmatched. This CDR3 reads CASSGLAGGRGSTDTQYF. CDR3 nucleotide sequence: TGTGCCAGCAGCGGACTAGCGGGGGGGCGAGGGAGCACAGATACGCAGTATTTT. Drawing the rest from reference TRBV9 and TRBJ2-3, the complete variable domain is DSGVTQTPKHLITATGQRVTLRCSPRSGDLSVYWYQQSLDQGLQFLIQYYNGEERAKGNILERFSAQQFPDLHSELNLSSLELGDSALYFCASSGLAGGRGSTDTQYFGPGTRLTVL.

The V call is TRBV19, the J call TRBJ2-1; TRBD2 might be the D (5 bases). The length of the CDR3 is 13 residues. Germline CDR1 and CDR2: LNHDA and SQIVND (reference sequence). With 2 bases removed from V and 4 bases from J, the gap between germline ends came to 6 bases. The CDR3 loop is CASSIPGYNEQFF. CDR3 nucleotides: TGTGCCAGTAGTATACCGGGATACAATGAGCAGTTCTTC.

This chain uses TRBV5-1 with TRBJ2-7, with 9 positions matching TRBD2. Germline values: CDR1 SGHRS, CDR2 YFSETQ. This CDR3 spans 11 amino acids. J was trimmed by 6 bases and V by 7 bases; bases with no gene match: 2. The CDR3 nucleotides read TGCGCCAGCGCGGGAGGGACCGAGCAGTACTTC. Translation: CASAGGTEQYF.

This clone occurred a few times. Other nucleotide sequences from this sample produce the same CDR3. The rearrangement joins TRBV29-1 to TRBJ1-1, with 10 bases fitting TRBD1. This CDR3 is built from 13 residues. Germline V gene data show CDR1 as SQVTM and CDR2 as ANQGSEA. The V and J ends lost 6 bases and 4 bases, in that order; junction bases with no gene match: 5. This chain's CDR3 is CSVRDRGGTEAFF. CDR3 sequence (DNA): TGCAGCGTGCGGGACAGGGGAGGCACTGAAGCTTTCTTT.

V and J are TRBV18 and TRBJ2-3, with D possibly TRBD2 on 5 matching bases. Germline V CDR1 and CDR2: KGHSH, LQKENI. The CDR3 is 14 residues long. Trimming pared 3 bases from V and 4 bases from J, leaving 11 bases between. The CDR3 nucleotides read TGTGCCAGCTCACCGACCCTAGCAGCAGATACGCAGTATTTT. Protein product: CASSPTLAADTQYF.

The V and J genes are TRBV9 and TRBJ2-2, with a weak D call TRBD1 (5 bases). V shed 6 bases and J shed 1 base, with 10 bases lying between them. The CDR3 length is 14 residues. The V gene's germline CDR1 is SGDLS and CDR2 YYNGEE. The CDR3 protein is CASTETVNTGELFF. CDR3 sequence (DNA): TGTGCCAGCACTGAGACAGTGAACACCGGGGAGCTGTTTTTT.

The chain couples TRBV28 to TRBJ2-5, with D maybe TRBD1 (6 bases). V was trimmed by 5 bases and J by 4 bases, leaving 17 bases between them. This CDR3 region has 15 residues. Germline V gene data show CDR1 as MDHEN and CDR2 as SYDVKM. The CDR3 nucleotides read TGTGCCAGCAGTCCCCGCAGGGGTATGGGAGAGACCCAGTACTTC. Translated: CASSPRRGMGETQYF.